This paragraph covers one TCR beta chain sequence. Germline V lookup: CDR1 MNHEY, CDR2 SVGEGT. The length of the CDR3 is 14 residues. V was shortened by 5 bases and J by 5 bases, with 15 bases between the two germline ends. Profiling relied on immunoSEQ multiplex PCR, and the TCRdb table lists in-frame clones only, not all of them. The sample lists approximately 250,000 clones; less than 90% were seen once. The sample comes from a study of blood T cell repertoires in COVID-19. The receptor comes from a man aged 60 to 69 with acute or convalescent COVID-19. Sequenced: peripheral blood. V gene TRBV6-2 or TRBV6-3 combines with J gene TRBJ2-5; tentatively, D is TRBD1 (6 bases). The CDR3 DNA reads as TGTGCCAGCAGTGTGGACAGTCCTTGGGAGACCCAGTACTTC. Translation: CASSVDSPWETQYF.